This TCR beta chain derives from a study of cytomegalovirus exposure and HLA in healthy donors (dated by TCRdb to between 2016 and 2019). For context, the study as a whole: An earlier analysis of roughly 610 of the donors reported over 250 Gb of sequence data and 117 million unique TCR beta sequences obtained from about 170 million T cells. To predict cytomegalovirus infection status, the study combined high-throughput TCR immunosequencing, statistical association of individual TCRs with disease status, and machine learning. Rather than drawing on any new phenotypic data, the later analysis identified candidate immune exposures from TCR beta sequences and the way those sequences occurred across donors. HLA typing covered class I and class II loci at four-digit resolution. A later analysis re-analyzed previously published TCR beta repertoires from approximately 670 donors and added high-resolution HLA genotyping to study TCR occurrence patterns. An early release that covered some 630 HLA-typed donors contained approximately 300 gigabases of sequencing data and tens of millions of unique TCR sequences. Of the 300 to 450 genotyped donors, around 81% fell in the genetic ancestry cluster associated with self-reported Caucasian donors. The study aimed to test whether cataloging public T cell receptors could reveal signatures of past pathogen exposure. Donor age, sex, ethnicity and CMV serostatus were compiled together with the repertoire data. Using immunosequencing, the study profiled T cell repertoires from 500 to 800 subjects and related those repertoires to cytomegalovirus serostatus. Among under 450 genotyped donors of the cohort, an average of 235,054 unique TCR beta nucleotide sequences were sequenced per donor, 15% to 20% of them non-productive. An earlier analysis of about 620 of the donors applied high-throughput TCR beta sequencing to assess whether each TCR beta V gene segment acted as functional or pseudogenic. Several DR-DQ haplotypes were treated as single units for association and clustering because of strong linkage in the cohort. Besides the first cohort of roughly 640 subjects, a separate validation cohort made up of 120 different subjects was used. The number of donors typed differed by locus, with roughly 629-640 for A, B, C, DRB1 and DQB1, 522 for DQA1, 606 for DPA1, and around 460 for DPB1. Genome-wide SNP genotypes for about 55% of the roughly 670 donors were used in a later genetic analysis, which treated that subset as a discovery cohort. Every discovery cohort repertoire had been produced on one sequencing platform.

Libraries were constructed by the immunoSEQ multiplex PCR assay. For the multiplex PCR, a mixture combining 60 forward primers for TCR Vbeta segments and 13 reverse primers for TCR Jbeta segments was used. Amplification of the CDR3 region of rearranged TCR beta genes was performed with a multiplex PCR assay on genomic DNA. On the Illumina HiSeq System, the amplified TCR beta libraries were sequenced as 87-base-pair reads. The published analysis was carried out like this. A later analysis counted some 80 million unique TCR beta chains across the 666 repertoires, and 10 million to 11 million of these chains were shared by at least two donors. Raw reads were error-corrected and collapsed into unique sequences with a nearest-neighbor algorithm that merged closely related sequences to remove PCR and sequencing errors. To assign V, D and J gene segments, CDR3 sequences were aligned to IMGT reference sequences. Each retained sequence needed at least a six-nucleotide match to both a V gene segment and a J gene segment. Rearrangements were called productive when the CDR3 lacked stop codons and stayed in frame with V and J; all others were non-productive. CDR3 was defined by IMGT convention, running from the second conserved V-encoded cysteine to the conserved J-encoded phenylalanine. Sequences without an unambiguous match to a single V gene segment were excluded from the earlier analysis of over 500 of the donors. An earlier analysis of 587 of the donors classified V segments as functional when productive rearrangements were above 56.7% and as segregating when the standard deviation between donors was above 5%. A statistical classification framework was built to diagnose cytomegalovirus status from the catalog of TCR beta chain sequences. In a later analysis, TCR nucleotide sequences were compared against IMGT/GENE-DB human TR gene sequences so that V and J genes could be assigned. A later analysis assigned CDR3 sequences and most-parsimonious VDJ recombination scenarios with the TCRdist pipeline. In a later analysis, every TCR beta chain was defined by the combination of its CDR3 amino acid sequence and its V-gene family, and reads without a unique V-gene family were dropped. In a later analysis, approximately 590 highly shared, low-generation-probability nucleotide sequences were removed to address suspected cross-contamination and a sequencing artifact. For each public chain, a later analysis derived a clonal expansion index from normalized ranks of inferred template counts within each repertoire. In a later analysis, generation probabilities were computed using a VDJ recombination model fitted to out-of-frame rearrangements, and the results were checked against IGoR. In a later analysis, TCR-TCR, TCR-HLA and TCR-CMV co-occurrence was scored with hypergeometric tests, and a repertoire-size bias correction was applied to TCR pairs. False discovery rates were estimated in a later analysis by permuting HLA or CMV assignments 20 times. A later analysis grouped co-occurring TCRs with DBSCAN, adding TCRdist sequence similarity when clustering within HLA-allele-positive subsets. Repertoires with fewer than 30,000 or more than 120,000 public chains, plus five repertoires with anomalous nucleotide sharing, were excluded from co-occurrence clustering. TCRdb provides this immuneACCESS table in a form limited to in-frame rearrangements. Some clones are lacking; in checked studies, under half of them reflect an unresolved V gene, and why the rest are absent is not known. V and J calls and clone size are as listed in that table; D and trimming were resolved from the DNA. Counted in this sample were about 130,000 clones; about 74% of them appeared once. The ten biggest clones cover 4.3% of the sample.

The cohort consisted of approximately 670 healthy bone marrow donors. Cohort members were all nominally healthy when sampled, although unrecorded immune exposures were likely present. The donor tested CMV seropositive and was one of the 289 seropositive cohort members. Each donor provided a peripheral blood sample, and peripheral blood mononuclear cells were used for TCR beta sequencing. Genomic DNA extraction from the blood cell samples was performed with the Qiagen DNeasy Blood Extraction Kit. The germline V gene encodes CDR1 SGHTA and CDR2 FQGNSA. The cysteine opens and the phenylalanine closes a CDR3 of 14 amino acids. Kept here is only the CDR3 DNA, which spans 42 bases and is read in frame from base 1. V is clipped by 5 bases and J by 7 bases, and the sequence between their germline boundaries is 14 bases long. Broad study findings and their caveats: A later analysis associated 16,951 TCR beta sequences with specific HLA alleles at a false discovery rate of 0.05. HLA typing was unavailable for some donors at each locus, so association tests used only the typed subset. The authors suggested that the approach could potentially be extended to other disease states and immunological phenotypes. A cluster of highly shared sequence variants was judged likely to represent a technical artifact of the sequencing pipeline. In a later analysis, TCR association rates were found to vary across HLA loci, with the most associated TCRs seen for DRB1 alleles and the fewest for HLA-C alleles. The presence/absence analyses assumed that sequencing depth was roughly uniform across donors, and that assumption may not be true. In this cohort, only TCR beta chains were sequenced, and detectable features were limited by the absence of alpha or paired-chain data. Linkage disequilibrium might explain the correlated functional status among segregating V segments, but an unknown experimental factor could not be excluded. Compared with equally common non-associated chains, HLA-associated TCR beta chains in a later analysis were more clonally expanded and had lower generation probabilities. In an earlier analysis of some 640 of the donors, most TCR beta V segments were observed in productive rearrangements about 90% or about 30% of the time, broadly matching IMGT annotations. According to a later analysis, parvovirus B19, influenza, CMV and Epstein-Barr virus appeared linked to several top co-occurrence clusters. A total of about 150 TCR beta chains were listed by the study as associated with cytomegalovirus. Across donors, most TCR sequences were observed very rarely, whereas some public TCRs were present in many individuals. A further reported finding was that TCR beta sequences accurately predicted the HLA-A and HLA-B alleles for most subjects in the first cohort. In both the original and validation cohorts, the classifier was reported to diagnose cytomegalovirus status with high specificity and sensitivity. Most CMV-associated TCR beta chains appeared to be HLA-restricted in a later analysis, and the HLA associations seemed to be driven largely by CMV exposure. A few of the identified cytomegalovirus-associated TCR beta chains were confirmed in vitro to be specific for cytomegalovirus antigens. Assigning TCR associations to individual alleles was difficult when HLA alleles, especially DR and DQ, strongly co-occurred. Some IMGT-functional V segments, including TRBV6-2 and TRBV6-3, could not be distinguished by the 87-base-pair reads and were therefore excluded. The only immune exposure information available for the cohort was CMV serostatus. Compared with the roughly 670-donor mean, donors in an Asian-associated ancestry cluster had fewer N-insertions in productive TCRs, according to a later genetic analysis. Roughly 17 rarely observed V segments, including chromosome 9 orphons, were excluded from the earlier analysis of some 590 of the donors because counts were too low. An association between a missense DCLRE1C variant and V-gene and J-gene trimming of TCR beta chains was found in a later genetic analysis and replicated in an independent cohort.

On this clone itself: Its antigen is unknown. There are no base qualities to consult, and no much larger clone falls within one base.

The TCR was taken from a man between 18 and 29 years old in good health and CMV-seropositive. This chain is built from TRBV7-2 and TRBJ1-4, and the D gene may be TRBD1, 6 bases matching. Sequencing was done on a sample of PBMCs. CDR3 reads: CASSPAWTVEKLFF. The base sequence is TGTGCCAGCAGCCCCGCCTGGACAGTTGAAAAACTGTTTTTT.